This entry lists 27 T cell receptor beta chains sequenced from one sample in a study of cytomegalovirus exposure and HLA in healthy donors. The primer mix had 60 Vbeta and 13 Jbeta primers. Libraries were prepared by immunoSEQ multiplex PCR; TCRdb keeps only in-frame clonotypes and omits some of them. The sample lists some 140,000 clones; 76% were seen once. Source material: PBMCs. The receptors come from a man in his forties or fifties in good health and CMV-seronegative.

The chain links TRBV5-4 to TRBJ1-4; TRBD1 might be the D (5 bases). The CDR3 extends over 17 amino acids. V was trimmed by 5 bases and J by 0 bases, leaving 17 bases between them. Per germline, CDR1 SGHNT and CDR2 YYREEE (reference sequence). CDR3 sequence (DNA): TGTGCCAGCAGTGGGGGGAACGGCGCGGCAACTAATGAAAAACTGTTTTTT. It is translated as CASSGGNGAATNEKLFF.

This sequence joins TRBV7-6 and TRBJ2-2; a weak D match, TRBD1 (5 bases). Between the trimmed V and J ends, which lost 8 bases and 0 bases, there was a span of 10 bases. This CDR3 region has 14 residues. The germline gives CDR1 SGHVS, CDR2 FNYEAQ. CDR3 nucleotide sequence: TGTGCCAGCGGTCAGGGTTCGAACACCGGGGAGCTGTTTTTT. This sequence encodes CASGQGSNTGELFF.

This clone is a singleton in its sample. The rearrangement links TRBV20-1 to TRBJ1-3, with unresolved D. V lost 6 bases and J 7 bases, leaving 10 bases between the germline ends. Germline-derived CDR1 and CDR2 are DFQATT and SNEGSKA (reference sequence). The CDR3 has 11 residues. This CDR3 is CSAYFPNTIYF. The CDR3, as DNA: TGCAGTGCCTACTTTCCGAACACCATATATTTT.

The rearrangement joins TRBV7-3 to TRBJ2-6, with D perhaps matching TRBD1 (6 bases). V shed 5 bases and J shed 0 bases, with 14 bases lying between them. In germline, CDR1 is SGHTA, CDR2 FQGTGA. CDR3 length: 17 amino acids. The CDR3 DNA reads TGTGCCAGCAGCCTCGTGACAGGAGCCTCTGGGGCCAACGTCCTGACTTTC. It codes for CASSLVTGASGANVLTF. The full variable domain, with the rest looked up from reference TRBV7-3 and TRBJ2-6, is GAGVSQTPSNKVTEKGKYVELRCDPISGHTALYWYRQSLGQGPEFLIYFQGTGAADDSGLPNDRFFAVRPEGSVSTLKIQRTERGDSAVYLCASSLVTGASGANVLTFGAGSRLTVL.

The chain is built from TRBV27 and TRBJ1-3; D might be TRBD1 (6 bases). The CDR3 loop spans 17 amino acids. The ends were cut back, 3 bases at V and 3 bases at J, with 18 bases in the middle. CDR1 is MNHEY and CDR2 is SMNVEV in the germline V gene (reference sequence). CDR3 nucleotide sequence: TGTGCCAGCAGTTTGAGGGGCCAGGGGTCGAGTGGAAACACCATATATTTT. Its translation is CASSLRGQGSSGNTIYF.

The rearrangement links TRBV5-6 to TRBJ1-2; 7 bases are shared with TRBD1. The CDR3 runs to 15 residues. The V and J ends lost 0 bases and 1 base, in that order; junction bases with no gene match: 3. CDR1 SGHDT and CDR2 YYEEEE come from the germline V gene. CDR3 DNA sequence: TGTGCCAGCAGCTTGGAGGGGGCCCTTAACTATGGCTACACCTTC. Amino acid sequence: CASSLEGALNYGYTF.

This chain connects TRBV5-1 to TRBJ2-3; 7 bases are shared with TRBD2. With 4 bases clipped from V and 4 bases from J, the junction kept 15 bases outside the gene matches. The germline V gene encodes CDR1 SGHRS and CDR2 YFSETQ. The CDR3 consists of 17 residues. The CDR3 region is CASSPGEGWRGSDTQYF. The CDR3, as DNA: TGCGCCAGCAGCCCCGGGGAGGGGTGGAGGGGATCAGATACGCAGTATTTT.

The chain has TRBV7-2 and TRBJ2-5, with D perhaps matching TRBD2 (6 bases). The V gene lost 3 bases and the J gene lost 0 bases, with 11 bases spanning the gap. Germline V lookup: CDR1 SGHTA, CDR2 FQGNSA. This CDR3 is 15 amino acids long. In nucleotides, the CDR3 is TGTGCCAGCAGCTTCCAGGGAGGCAACCAAGAGACCCAGTACTTC. Encoded protein: CASSFQGGNQETQYF.

The chain is built from TRBV14 and TRBJ2-7; 7 bases are a match to TRBD1. The V segment lost 4 bases and the J segment 6 bases; nucleotides outside the gene matches: 9. Looked up from germline, CDR1 is SGHDN and CDR2 is FVKESK. This CDR3 is 14 amino acids long. As DNA, the CDR3 is TGTGCCAGCAGCCCCTCGACAGGGCACGGCGAGCAGTACTTC. Amino acids: CASSPSTGHGEQYF.

Here the CDR3 reads CASSLGQENTEAFF. In nucleotides, the CDR3 is TGTGCCAGCAGCTTGGGTCAGGAGAACACTGAAGCTTTCTTT. The chain uses TRBV5-4 and TRBJ1-1, with D unresolved. CDR3 length: 14 residues. Germline assignment: CDR1 SGHNT and CDR2 YYREEE (reference sequence). Between the trimmed V and J ends, which lost 0 bases and 1 base, there was a span of 7 bases.

J is TRBJ1-5 and V is TRBV30, with a weak D call TRBD1 (5 bases). V lost 3 bases and J 5 bases, leaving 11 bases between the germline ends. Germline V gene sequence: CDR1 GTSNPN, CDR2 SVGIG (reference sequence). The CDR3 length is 13 residues. The CDR3 sequence: CAWSRVFDQPQHF. The DNA of the CDR3 is TGTGCCTGGAGCAGGGTCTTCGATCAGCCCCAGCATTTT.

V is TRBV7-9 and J is TRBJ1-3, with D uncertain. Between the trimmed V and J ends, which lost 5 bases and 0 bases, there was a span of 8 bases. Germline V lookup: CDR1 SEHNR, CDR2 FQNEAQ (reference sequence). The CDR3 has 14 residues. The CDR3 region is CASSRLSSGNTIYF. In nucleotides, the CDR3 is TGTGCCAGCAGCCGCCTGAGCTCTGGAAACACCATATATTTT. Using reference TRBV7-9 and TRBJ1-3 for the parts outside the CDR3, the full variable domain is DTGVSQNPRHKITKRGQNVTFRCDPISEHNRLYWYRQTLGQGPEFLTYFQNEAQLEKSRLLSDRFSAERPKGSFSTLEIQRTEQGDSAMYLCASSRLSSGNTIYFGEGSWLTVV.

This clone was seen only a few times. The J gene is TRBJ1-1, the V gene TRBV11-2; D gene uncertain. This CDR3 spans 13 amino acids. Germline V CDR1 and CDR2: SGHAT, FQNNGV. V was trimmed by 0 bases and J by 1 base, leaving 3 bases between them. The CDR3 is CASSLEANTEAFF. DNA for the CDR3: TGTGCCAGCAGCTTAGAGGCGAACACTGAAGCTTTCTTT.

This clone was picked up one time. The rearrangement uses TRBV19 and TRBJ2-2; perhaps TRBD1 as D (6 bases). There are 19 residues in the CDR3. V lost 1 base and J 5 bases, leaving 23 bases between the germline ends. Germline V gene data show CDR1 as LNHDA and CDR2 as SQIVND (reference sequence). The CDR3 is CASSIVPPWGRRNTGELFF. The CDR3 region has the DNA TGTGCCAGTAGTATAGTCCCCCCTTGGGGGCGACGAAATACCGGGGAGCTGTTTTTT.

CDR3 sequence reads: CASSLAGYEQFF. CDR3 sequence (DNA): TGCGCCAGCAGCTTGGCAGGCTATGAGCAGTTCTTC. This chain connects TRBV5-1 to TRBJ2-1, with D unclear. The length of the CDR3 is 12 residues. Looked up from germline, CDR1 is SGHRS and CDR2 is YFSETQ. Trimming removed 0 bases from V and 8 bases from J, with 6 bases in between.

The chain employs TRBV5-6 and TRBJ2-7, with 9 bases fitting TRBD1. Trimming removed 1 base from V and 2 bases from J; junction bases left unmatched: 7. Germline values: CDR1 SGHDT, CDR2 YYEEEE. This CDR3 contains 16 residues. CDR3 sequence: CASSLSGTGFPYEQYF. The CDR3, as DNA: TGTGCCAGCAGCTTGTCCGGGACAGGGTTTCCCTACGAGCAGTACTTC.

The rearrangement joins TRBV7-8 to TRBJ1-2; tentatively, D is TRBD1 (6 bases). This CDR3 has 14 residues. Trimming removed 5 bases at V and 4 bases at J, with 14 bases between. The germline gives CDR1 SGHVS, CDR2 FQNEAQ. This CDR3 reads CASSTGQIPYGYTF. The CDR3 nucleotides are TGTGCCAGCAGCACCGGACAGATTCCCTATGGCTACACCTTC.

This sequence joins TRBV5-1 and TRBJ2-1, with 7 bases identical to TRBD1. CDR1 SGHRS and CDR2 YFSETQ come from the germline V gene. V shed 4 bases, J shed 2 bases, and the junction held 9 bases outside the gene matches. The CDR3 sequence is 16 residues long. CDR3 region: CASSPTGVGTYNEQFF. The DNA for the CDR3 is TGCGCCAGCAGCCCAACAGGGGTGGGAACCTACAATGAGCAGTTCTTC.

The chain has TRBV30 and TRBJ2-1, with TRBD1 matching over 8 bases. Germline trimming cut 0 bases from V and 7 bases from J; bases unmatched to any gene: 8. The CDR3 contains 15 residues. Per the germline V gene, CDR1 is GTSNPN and CDR2 is SVGIG (reference sequence). Here the CDR3 reads CAWSVTAGGGNEQFF. DNA of the CDR3: TGTGCCTGGAGTGTAACGGCAGGGGGCGGGAATGAGCAGTTCTTC.

V is TRBV5-6 and J is TRBJ2-2; TRBD2 matches 12 bases. Losses at the gene ends were 2 bases for V and 3 bases for J; bases not matched to a gene: 5. The germline V gene encodes CDR1 SGHDT and CDR2 YYEEEE. CDR3 length equals 17 residues. The DNA of the CDR3 is TGTGCCAGCAGCTTTTCTAGCGGGGGGGCGGACACCGGGGAGCTGTTTTTT. Residues: CASSFSSGGADTGELFF.

The chain carries TRBV11-2 and TRBJ2-2, with 8 nucleotides matching TRBD1. Germline trimming cut 5 bases from V and 6 bases from J; bases unmatched to any gene: 8. This CDR3 contains 15 residues. Germline CDR1 and CDR2: SGHAT and FQNNGV. CDR3 loop: CASSRTGRKAGELFF. DNA for the CDR3: TGTGCCAGCAGCCGGACAGGGCGGAAGGCCGGGGAGCTGTTTTTT.

This rearrangement joins TRBV29-1 to TRBJ1-2; D is perhaps TRBD1 (5 bases). The CDR3 spans 11 residues. The V end was cut by 6 bases, the J end by 8 bases, with 13 bases between. Germline lookup yields CDR1 SQVTM and CDR2 ANQGSEA. CDR3 loop: CSVGLKVGYTF. DNA of the CDR3: TGCAGCGTGGGACTTAAAGTGGGCTACACCTTC.

The chain carries TRBV6-5 and TRBJ1-2; weak D call: TRBD1 (6 bases). V lost 2 bases and J lost 3, with 10 bases in between. The germline gives CDR1 MNHEY, CDR2 SVGAGI. CDR3 size: 14 residues. This chain's CDR3 is CASSYRGADYGYTF. The CDR3 DNA reads as TGTGCCAGCAGTTACCGGGGGGCCGACTATGGCTACACCTTC.

The chain carries TRBV2 and TRBJ2-1; TRBD1 matches at 9 bases. The CDR3 runs to 14 residues. CDR1 is SNHLY, CDR2 FYNNEI, per germline. V gave up 6 bases and J gave up 7 bases; unmatched junction bases: 7. The CDR3 DNA reads TGTGCCAGCAGGCCTGGACAGGGGTCGAATGAGCAGTTCTTC. This gives the protein CASRPGQGSNEQFF.

This clone showed up just once. Other DNA variants within this sample encode the same CDR3. The chain joins TRBV29-1 to TRBJ2-7; D ambiguous. V shed 2 bases and J shed 3 bases, with 8 bases lying between them. The length of the CDR3 is 12 residues. Germline V CDR1 and CDR2: SQVTM, ANQGSEA. The CDR3 spells CSVELQSYEQYF. The CDR3 nucleotides are TGCAGCGTTGAACTACAGAGCTACGAGCAGTACTTC.

The chain has TRBV7-8 and TRBJ2-3; tentatively, D is TRBD2 (5 bases). The ends were cut back, 5 bases at V and 6 bases at J, with 15 bases in the middle. The CDR3 is 14 amino acids. Germline CDR1 reads SGHVS; CDR2 reads FQNEAQ. CDR3 bases: TGTGCCAGCAGCGTTGGGAACCGCGGGGATACGCAGTATTTT. Translation gives CASSVGNRGDTQYF.

The chain has TRBV4-2 and TRBJ2-1; 9 nucleotides match TRBD2. Germline CDR1 LGHNA, CDR2 YNFKEQ. The V segment lost 1 base and the J segment 10 bases; nucleotides outside the gene matches: 11. The CDR3 runs to 16 residues. In DNA, the CDR3 is TGTGCCAGCAGCCAAGCGGGGGGCGGGAGGGCCGTGGAGCAGTTCTTC. Translated, it gives CASSQAGGGRAVEQFF.